These 30 T cell receptor beta chains share one sample of origin, sequenced in a study of cytotoxic CD8 clonotypes in ibrutinib-treated CLL. The assay was immunoSEQ multiplex PCR, and TCRdb's table has in-frame clones only and misses some. The table records over 95,000 clones, 58% of them present only once. Here the sequenced sample was PBMCs, taken after 24 months of ibrutinib treatment. Every receptor here comes from a human donor with chronic lymphocytic leukemia.

The J gene is TRBJ1-3, the V gene TRBV15; D is uncertain. This CDR3 comprises 12 residues. V lost 5 bases, J lost 0 bases, and 2 bases lay in between. Per germline, CDR1 LNHNV and CDR2 YYDKDF (reference sequence). CDR3 DNA: TGTGCCACCAGCTTCTCTGGAAACACCATATATTTT. Residues: CATSFSGNTIYF.

The CDR3 region is CASSMVLRAEGAQPQHF. The DNA of the CDR3 is TGTGCCAGCTCTATGGTACTCCGGGCTGAGGGTGCCCAGCCCCAGCATTTT. This chain uses TRBV5-4 with TRBJ1-5, with D unresolved. The germline gives CDR1 SGHNT, CDR2 YYREEE (reference sequence). Trimming cost V 7 bases and J 7 bases, with 27 bases left between them. The CDR3 totals 17 residues.

This CDR3 is CASSPSLAAGGFKETQYF. The DNA for the CDR3 is TGTGCCAGCAGCCCGAGCTTGGCGGCGGGGGGTTTTAAAGAGACCCAGTACTTC. The J gene is TRBJ2-5, the V gene TRBV7-9; TRBD2 aligns across 8 bases. V shed 5 bases, J shed 3 bases, and the junction held 17 bases outside the gene matches. This CDR3 spans 18 amino acids. Per the germline V gene, CDR1 is SEHNR and CDR2 is FQNEAQ (reference sequence).

This clone appeared a few times. The V and J genes are TRBV6-1 and TRBJ2-1, with D perhaps TRBD2 (6 bases). The V end lost 3 bases, the J end lost 5 bases, and 14 bases lay between the germline ends. Germline V gives CDR1 MNHNS, CDR2 SASEGT. The CDR3 contains 15 residues. Written as DNA, the CDR3 is TGTGCCAGCAGTGAGATGGCCGGGACTCACAATGAGCAGTTCTTC. This encodes CASSEMAGTHNEQFF.

J is TRBJ2-7 and V is TRBV6-5, with 8 bases fitting TRBD2. Per germline, CDR1 MNHEY and CDR2 SVGAGI. The CDR3 sequence is 13 residues long. Trimming cost V 6 bases and J 5 bases; bases outside gene matches: 6. CDR3 amino acids: CASRDGGAHEQYF. DNA for the CDR3: TGTGCCAGCAGGGACGGGGGGGCCCACGAGCAGTACTTC.

A few counts support this clone. The V call is TRBV29-1, the J call TRBJ2-7; D might be TRBD2 (5 bases). This CDR3 is built from 11 residues. The germline V gene has CDR1 SQVTM and CDR2 ANQGSEA. V was pared by 1 base and J by 11 bases, with 12 bases between. The CDR3 coding sequence is TGCAGCGTTGAAGTCGGCGTAGCGAAGTACTTC. This translates into CSVEVGVAKYF.

The V gene is TRBV6-4, the J gene TRBJ2-1; D gene ambiguous. Trimming removed 5 bases at V and 2 bases at J, with 1 base between. Germline CDR1 is MRHNA and CDR2 is SNTAGT. The CDR3 totals 11 residues. The chain's CDR3 is CASSTYNEQFF. The CDR3 bases are TGTGCCAGCAGTACCTACAATGAGCAGTTCTTC.

The V and J genes are TRBV5-1 and TRBJ1-2; the D gene is possibly TRBD1 (5 bases). The germline V gene encodes CDR1 SGHRS and CDR2 YFSETQ. The CDR3 runs 12 residues. V was pared by 4 bases and J by 6 bases, with 10 bases between. CDR3 protein: CASSPGEHGYTF. As DNA, the CDR3 is TGCGCCAGCAGCCCGGGGGAACATGGCTACACCTTC.

The rearrangement links TRBV2 to TRBJ1-3; D gene uncertain. This CDR3 contains 12 residues. Germline V gene lookup returns CDR1 SNHLY and CDR2 FYNNEI. The CDR3 nucleotides read TGTGCAGGGTCTAACTCTGGAAACACCATATATTTT. It translates to CAGSNSGNTIYF.

The CDR3 loop reads CASSLNQGTDTQYF. In DNA, the CDR3 is TGTGCCAGCAGCTTAAATCAGGGCACAGATACGCAGTATTTT. The V and J genes are TRBV11-2 and TRBJ2-3; no definite D call. Trimming took off 2 bases at V and 1 base at J, with 7 bases between the two ends. The CDR3 runs to 14 residues. Germline V gives CDR1 SGHAT, CDR2 FQNNGV.

J is TRBJ1-6 and V is TRBV5-6; 9 positions agree with TRBD1. Unmatched junction bases numbered 4, after V lost 0 bases and J lost 9 bases. The CDR3 runs to 15 residues. Germline V gene lookup returns CDR1 SGHDT and CDR2 YYEEEE. The CDR3 region is CASSLAGDRASPLHF. The CDR3 DNA is TGTGCCAGCAGCTTGGCGGGGGACAGGGCTTCACCCCTCCACTTT.

This clone has more than one count but fewer than ten. The genes are TRBV6-1 and TRBJ2-5; 7 bases match TRBD2. CDR1 and CDR2 (germline): MNHNS, SASEGT. This CDR3 is built from 15 residues. With V trimmed by 5 bases and J by 5 bases, 11 bases remained unmatched. Here the CDR3 reads CASSSGTTNFETQYF. Written as DNA, the CDR3 is TGTGCCAGCAGTTCCGGGACTACGAATTTCGAGACCCAGTACTTC.

The V call is TRBV9, the J call TRBJ2-1, with 9 bases lining up with TRBD2. Germline V gene data show CDR1 as SGDLS and CDR2 as YYNGEE. The CDR3 length is 16 residues. V shed 7 bases and J 4 bases; nucleotides not matched to a gene: 12. The CDR3 sequence is CASHPGNSGGYNEQFF. Here the CDR3 DNA reads TGTGCCAGCCACCCGGGGAACAGCGGGGGGTACAATGAGCAGTTCTTC. The complete variable domain, with remaining parts taken from reference TRBV9 and TRBJ2-1, reads DSGVTQTPKHLITATGQRVTLRCSPRSGDLSVYWYQQSLDQGLQFLIQYYNGEERAKGNILERFSAQQFPDLHSELNLSSLELGDSALYFCASHPGNSGGYNEQFFGPGTRLTVL.

The CDR3, as DNA: TGTGCCAGCAGCCCCGGATTAACCTACGAGCAGTACTTC. This codes for CASSPGLTYEQYF. The chain is built from TRBV9 and TRBJ2-7, with unresolved D. The germline gives CDR1 SGDLS, CDR2 YYNGEE. The CDR3 contains 13 residues. The V end lost 4 bases, the J end lost 2 bases, and 10 bases lay between the germline ends.

This clone was counted between two and nine times. V is TRBV28 and J is TRBJ2-2; D is unclear. The germline V and J ends were trimmed by 2 bases and 5 bases, with 0 bases remaining between them. Germline CDR1 MDHEN, CDR2 SYDVKM. The CDR3 totals 11 residues. CDR3 sequence: CASSLTGELFF. The CDR3 region has the DNA TGTGCCAGCAGTTTAACCGGGGAGCTGTTTTTT.

The chain combines TRBV27 with TRBJ2-7, with D possibly being TRBD2 (6 bases). The CDR3 has 14 amino acids. Germline CDR1 is MNHEY and CDR2 is SMNVEV (reference sequence). Trimming stripped 3 bases from V and 4 bases from J, with 13 bases between. This chain's CDR3 is CASSFGGVGYEQYF. CDR3 nucleotides: TGTGCCAGCAGTTTCGGGGGAGTCGGTTACGAGCAGTACTTC.

This clone was picked up a small number of times. The chain couples TRBV5-1 to TRBJ2-7, with 10 bases identical to TRBD1. From germline, CDR1 is SGHRS and CDR2 YFSETQ. The V and J ends lost 4 bases and 3 bases, in that order; junction bases with no gene match: 19. This CDR3 contains 19 residues. The CDR3 sequence is CASSNPGSATWTGGYEQYF. Written as DNA, the CDR3 is TGCGCCAGCAGCAACCCAGGGTCGGCCACTTGGACAGGGGGCTACGAGCAGTACTTC.

The chain joins TRBV7-9 to TRBJ1-1; no firm D call. Germline CDR1 is SEHNR and CDR2 is FQNEAQ (reference sequence). Trimming took off 5 bases at V and 6 bases at J, with 19 bases between the two ends. CDR3 length: 15 amino acids. The DNA for the CDR3 is TGTGCCAGCAGCCCCGGAGGCTTTGGGGTCCCTGAAGCTTTCTTT. This sequence encodes CASSPGGFGVPEAFF.

This chain joins TRBV5-1 and TRBJ2-1; D gene unclear. Germline V lookup: CDR1 SGHRS, CDR2 YFSETQ. V was shortened by 6 bases and J by 3 bases, with 13 bases between the two germline ends. This CDR3 region has 14 residues. In DNA, the CDR3 is TGCGCCAGCATCACCGATCAAAACTACAATGAGCAGTTCTTC. Translated: CASITDQNYNEQFF. Complete variable domain (other parts from reference TRBV5-1 and TRBJ2-1): KAGVTQTPRYLIKTRGQQVTLSCSPISGHRSVSWYQQTPGQGLQFLFEYFSETQRNKGNFPGRFSGRQFSNSRSEMNVSTLELGDSALYLCASITDQNYNEQFFGPGTRLTVL.

This chain links TRBV29-1 with TRBJ2-1, with a weak D call TRBD1 (6 bases). This CDR3 spans 12 amino acids. V was cut by 8 bases and J by 7 bases, with 15 bases left in between. Germline V lookup: CDR1 SQVTM, CDR2 ANQGSEA. CDR3 region: CSLTWTDNEQFF. The CDR3 DNA reads as TGCAGCCTAACCTGGACAGATAATGAGCAGTTCTTC.

This chain connects TRBV5-1 to TRBJ2-7; D possibly matches TRBD1 or TRBD2 (5 bases each). Trimming removed 4 bases at V and 7 bases at J, with 15 bases between. The CDR3 is 13 residues long. Looked up from germline, CDR1 is SGHRS and CDR2 is YFSETQ. In DNA, the CDR3 is TGCGCCAGCAGCCCCAATGGGGACGGGGAGCAGTACTTC. Translated: CASSPNGDGEQYF.

The table lists this clone with a count of one. The V call is TRBV4-3, the J call TRBJ1-5; D unresolved. CDR3 length: 15 residues. Trimming took off 0 bases at V and 9 bases at J, with 15 bases between the two ends. The germline CDR1 and CDR2 sequences are LGHNA and YSLEER. CDR3 nucleotide sequence: TGCGCCAGCAGCCAAGACCGGACGACCCCTGGGCCCCAGCATTTT. Its protein product is CASSQDRTTPGPQHF.

V usage is TRBV29-1 and J usage is TRBJ1-5; 7 bases agree with TRBD1. This CDR3 is 13 amino acids long. V trimming: 5 bases; J trimming: 3 bases; junction bases outside the gene matches: 4. From germline, CDR1 is SQVTM and CDR2 ANQGSEA. The CDR3 nucleotides read TGCAGCGTTTCTCAGGGGGTCAATCAGCCCCAGCATTTT. It translates to CSVSQGVNQPQHF.

This chain uses TRBV6-5 with TRBJ2-1; 8 bases are a match to TRBD1. This CDR3 spans 13 amino acids. J lost 12 bases, V lost 4 bases, and 8 bases had no gene match. Per the germline V gene, CDR1 is MNHEY and CDR2 is SVGAGI. CDR3 region: CASSSLDRDWQFF. CDR3 sequence (DNA): TGTGCCAGCAGTTCCCTGGACAGGGATTGGCAGTTCTTC.

This clone was picked up one time. The gene calls are TRBV7-6 and TRBJ2-2, with TRBD2 matching over 11 bases. Germline CDR1 SGHVS, CDR2 FNYEAQ. V was clipped by 1 base and J by 1 base; unmatched bases: 2. There are 17 residues in the CDR3. Here the CDR3 DNA reads TGTGCCAGCAGCTTAGAAGGGACTAGCGGGAACACCGGGGAGCTGTTTTTT. It codes for CASSLEGTSGNTGELFF.

The chain uses TRBV7-8 and TRBJ2-7, with D maybe TRBD1 (6 bases). Germline CDR1 reads SGHVS; CDR2 reads FQNEAQ. This CDR3 has 14 residues. The germline V and J ends were trimmed by 2 bases and 3 bases, with 11 bases remaining between them. CDR3: CASSLSPQGYEQYF. The DNA for the CDR3 is TGTGCCAGCAGCTTATCCCCACAGGGCTACGAGCAGTACTTC.

As to this clone: A read error may account for a junction end that differs from germline. The chain uses TRBV7-7 and TRBJ2-1; D is unclear. CDR1 is SSHAT and CDR2 is FNYEAQ in the germline V gene (reference sequence). The CDR3 is 13 amino acids. CDR3 sequence: CASSIEITAEQFF. CDR3 sequence (DNA): TGTGCTAGCAGCATAGAGATAACCGCTGAGCAGTTCTTC.

This clone was counted a single time. The V and J genes are TRBV6-1 and TRBJ2-4; D is possibly TRBD1 (5 bases). CDR1 MNHNS and CDR2 SASEGT come from the germline V gene. The CDR3 consists of 19 residues. V dropped 0 bases and J dropped 6 bases, with 24 bases sitting between them. The CDR3 loop is CASSEALPQASRALNIQYF. DNA of the CDR3: TGTGCCAGCAGTGAAGCTCTTCCCCAAGCGTCCAGGGCTCTAAACATTCAGTACTTC.

The chain joins TRBV4-1 to TRBJ2-7; TRBD1 aligns across 7 bases. The CDR3 sequence is 14 residues long. Per germline, CDR1 MGHRA and CDR2 YSYEKL. J gave up 3 bases and V 5 bases, and 7 bases lay outside the gene matches. CDR3 bases: TGCGCCAGCAGCTCCGGGACAGCAAACTACGAGCAGTACTTC. It yields the protein CASSSGTANYEQYF.

A single count supports this clone. V is TRBV18 and J is TRBJ1-2, with D perhaps matching TRBD1 (5 bases). The V end lost 6 bases, the J end lost 2 bases, and 13 bases lay between the germline ends. Germline values: CDR1 KGHSH, CDR2 LQKENI. The CDR3 runs to 14 residues. CDR3 in amino acids: CASSLREGNYGYTF. DNA for the CDR3: TGTGCCAGCTCCCTACGTGAGGGGAACTATGGCTACACCTTC.